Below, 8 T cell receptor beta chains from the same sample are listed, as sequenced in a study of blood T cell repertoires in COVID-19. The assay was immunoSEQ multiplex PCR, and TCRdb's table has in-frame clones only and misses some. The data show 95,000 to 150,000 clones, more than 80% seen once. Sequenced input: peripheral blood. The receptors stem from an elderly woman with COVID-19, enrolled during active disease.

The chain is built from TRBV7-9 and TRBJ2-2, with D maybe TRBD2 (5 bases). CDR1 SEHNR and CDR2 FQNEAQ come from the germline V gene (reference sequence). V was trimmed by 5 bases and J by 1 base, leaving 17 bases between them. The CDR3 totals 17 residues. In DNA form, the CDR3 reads TGTGCCAGCAGCGGGCCAACCGGGATAGAGAACACCGGGGAGCTGTTTTTT. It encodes CASSGPTGIENTGELFF.

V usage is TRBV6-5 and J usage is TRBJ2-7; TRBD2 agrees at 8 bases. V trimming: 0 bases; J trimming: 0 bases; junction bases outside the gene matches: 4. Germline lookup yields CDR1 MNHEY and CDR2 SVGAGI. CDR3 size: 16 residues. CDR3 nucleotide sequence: TGTGCCAGCAGTTACTCCCTAGCGGGTACCTCCTACGAGCAGTACTTC. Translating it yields CASSYSLAGTSYEQYF.

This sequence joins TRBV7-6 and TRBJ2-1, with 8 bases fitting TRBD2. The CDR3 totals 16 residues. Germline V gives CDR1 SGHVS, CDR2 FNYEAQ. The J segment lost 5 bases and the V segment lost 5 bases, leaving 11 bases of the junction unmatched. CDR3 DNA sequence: TGTGCCAGCAGCCCTCTCGTGGACGGGGGGGACAATGAGCAGTTCTTC. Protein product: CASSPLVDGGDNEQFF.

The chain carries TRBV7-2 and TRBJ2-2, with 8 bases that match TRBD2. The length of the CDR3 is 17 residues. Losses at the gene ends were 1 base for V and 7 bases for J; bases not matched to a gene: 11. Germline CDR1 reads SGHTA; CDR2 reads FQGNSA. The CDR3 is CASSLGAQREYVGELFF. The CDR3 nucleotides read TGTGCCAGCAGCTTAGGAGCCCAGCGGGAGTACGTCGGGGAGCTGTTTTTT.

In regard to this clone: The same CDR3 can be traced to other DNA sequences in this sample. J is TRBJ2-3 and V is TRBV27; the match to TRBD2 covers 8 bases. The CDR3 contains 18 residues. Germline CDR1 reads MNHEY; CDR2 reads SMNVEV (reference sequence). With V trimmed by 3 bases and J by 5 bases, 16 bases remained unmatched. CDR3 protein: CASSFLTGEREMKDTQYF. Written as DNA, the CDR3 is TGTGCCAGCAGTTTCCTCACCGGTGAGCGGGAGATGAAAGATACGCAGTATTTT.

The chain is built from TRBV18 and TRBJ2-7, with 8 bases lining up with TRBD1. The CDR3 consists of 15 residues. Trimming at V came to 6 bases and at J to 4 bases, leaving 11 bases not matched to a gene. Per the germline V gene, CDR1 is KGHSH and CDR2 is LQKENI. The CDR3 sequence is CASSTMQGQGYEQYF. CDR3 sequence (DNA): TGTGCCAGCTCCACCATGCAAGGACAGGGTTACGAGCAGTACTTC.

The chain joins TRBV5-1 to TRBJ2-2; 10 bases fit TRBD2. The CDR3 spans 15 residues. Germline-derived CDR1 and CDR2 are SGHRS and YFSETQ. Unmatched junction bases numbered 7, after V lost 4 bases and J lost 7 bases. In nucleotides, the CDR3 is TGCGCCAGCAGCCAGAGTAGCGGGAGGCTCGGGGAGCTGTTTTTT. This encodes CASSQSSGRLGELFF.

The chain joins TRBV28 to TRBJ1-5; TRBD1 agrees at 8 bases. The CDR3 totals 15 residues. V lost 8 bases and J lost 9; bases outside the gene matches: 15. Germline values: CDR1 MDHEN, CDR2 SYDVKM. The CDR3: CASQTGQGSIAPQHF. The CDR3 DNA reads TGTGCCAGCCAAACCGGACAGGGTTCCATTGCGCCCCAGCATTTT.